The entry below describes one TCR beta chain. The data are from a study of identical twins. Carrying unique molecular identifiers, the cDNA also gained a universal primer site through template switching. TCRdb re-derived calls from the 5' RACE reads in MiXCR, one entry per CDR3 protein. The data hold 450,000 or so distinct CDR3 sequences, with roughly 20% observed a single time. The length of the CDR3 is 18 residues. V shed 0 bases, J shed 2 bases, and the junction held 10 bases outside the gene matches. Germline V gene lookup returns CDR1 LNHNV and CDR2 YYDKDF (reference sequence). The source is a man aged 45-65 years in good health. Sequenced sample: naive T cells sorted from blood. This chain connects TRBV15 to TRBJ2-3; 8 bases are shared with TRBD2. CDR3 in DNA: TGTGCCACCAGCAGAGATACTTCGCGAGCGGGAGCCACAGATACGCAGTATTTT. This codes for CATSRDTSRAGATDTQYF.